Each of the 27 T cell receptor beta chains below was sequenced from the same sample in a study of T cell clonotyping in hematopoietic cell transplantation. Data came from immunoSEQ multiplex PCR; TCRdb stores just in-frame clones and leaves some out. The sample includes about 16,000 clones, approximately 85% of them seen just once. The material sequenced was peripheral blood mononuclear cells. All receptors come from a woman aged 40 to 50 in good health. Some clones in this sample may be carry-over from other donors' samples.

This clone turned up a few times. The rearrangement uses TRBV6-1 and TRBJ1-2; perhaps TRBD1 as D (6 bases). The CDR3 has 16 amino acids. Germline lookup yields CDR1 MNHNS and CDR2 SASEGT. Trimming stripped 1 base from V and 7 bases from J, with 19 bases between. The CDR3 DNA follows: TGTGCCAGCAGTGAAGAAGGTCTTCAGGGGCGGGGTGGCTACACCTTC. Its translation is CASSEEGLQGRGGYTF.

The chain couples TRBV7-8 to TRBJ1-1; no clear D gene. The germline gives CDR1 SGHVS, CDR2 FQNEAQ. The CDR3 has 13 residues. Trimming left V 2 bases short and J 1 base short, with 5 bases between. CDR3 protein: CASSLLANTEAFF. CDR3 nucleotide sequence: TGTGCCAGCAGCTTATTGGCGAACACTGAAGCTTTCTTT.

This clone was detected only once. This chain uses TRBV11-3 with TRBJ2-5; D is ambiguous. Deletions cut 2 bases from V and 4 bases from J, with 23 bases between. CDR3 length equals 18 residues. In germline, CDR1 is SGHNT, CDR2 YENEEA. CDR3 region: CASSLSFWQAVTRETQYF. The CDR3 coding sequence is TGTGCCAGCAGCTTAAGTTTTTGGCAGGCCGTCACCAGAGAGACCCAGTACTTC.

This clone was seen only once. CDR3 DNA sequence: TGCAGCGTTGAACCGGCGACAGGGGCTAACTATGGCTACACCTTC. Its translation: CSVEPATGANYGYTF. The chain uses TRBV29-1 and TRBJ1-2, with 8 bases that match TRBD1. CDR1 is SQVTM, CDR2 ANQGSEA, per germline. The V gene end was trimmed by 2 bases and the J gene end by 0 bases; junction bases not matched to a gene: 5. The CDR3 loop spans 15 amino acids.

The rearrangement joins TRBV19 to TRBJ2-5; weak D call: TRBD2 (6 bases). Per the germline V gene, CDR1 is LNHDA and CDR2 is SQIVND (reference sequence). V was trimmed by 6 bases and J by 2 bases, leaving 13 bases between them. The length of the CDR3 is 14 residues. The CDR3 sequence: CASRDLLAQETQYF. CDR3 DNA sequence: TGTGCCAGTAGGGACCTCCTAGCGCAAGAGACCCAGTACTTC.

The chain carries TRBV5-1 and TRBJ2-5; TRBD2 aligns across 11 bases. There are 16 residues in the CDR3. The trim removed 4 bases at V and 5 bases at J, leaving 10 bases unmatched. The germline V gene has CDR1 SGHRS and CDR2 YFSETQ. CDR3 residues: CASSPGTSGPVETQYF. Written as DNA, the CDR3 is TGCGCCAGCAGCCCGGGGACTAGCGGCCCTGTGGAGACCCAGTACTTC.

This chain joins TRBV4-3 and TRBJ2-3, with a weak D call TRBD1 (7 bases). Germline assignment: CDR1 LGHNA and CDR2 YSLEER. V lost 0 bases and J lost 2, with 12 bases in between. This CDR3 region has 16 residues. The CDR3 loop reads CASSQERDRYTDTQYF. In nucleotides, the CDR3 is TGCGCCAGCAGCCAAGAGCGGGACAGATACACAGATACGCAGTATTTT.

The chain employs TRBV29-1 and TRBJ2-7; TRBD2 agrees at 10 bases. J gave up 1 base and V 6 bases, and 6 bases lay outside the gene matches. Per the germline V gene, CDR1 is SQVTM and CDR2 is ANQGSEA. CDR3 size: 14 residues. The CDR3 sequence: CSVAGTSVSYEQYF. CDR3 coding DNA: TGCAGCGTCGCCGGGACTAGCGTATCCTACGAGCAGTACTTC.

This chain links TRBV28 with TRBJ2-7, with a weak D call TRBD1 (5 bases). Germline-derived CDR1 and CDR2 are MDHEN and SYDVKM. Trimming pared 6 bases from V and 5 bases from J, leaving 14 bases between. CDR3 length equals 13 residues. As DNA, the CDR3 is TGTGCCAGCAGCCTCAGGGTGTTACACGAGCAGTACTTC. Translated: CASSLRVLHEQYF.

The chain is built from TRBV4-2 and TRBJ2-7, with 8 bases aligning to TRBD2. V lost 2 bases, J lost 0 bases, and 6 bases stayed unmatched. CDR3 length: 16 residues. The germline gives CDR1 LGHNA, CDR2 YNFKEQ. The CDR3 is CASSQIPREASYEQYF. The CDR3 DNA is TGTGCCAGCAGCCAAATTCCGCGGGAGGCCTCCTACGAGCAGTACTTC.

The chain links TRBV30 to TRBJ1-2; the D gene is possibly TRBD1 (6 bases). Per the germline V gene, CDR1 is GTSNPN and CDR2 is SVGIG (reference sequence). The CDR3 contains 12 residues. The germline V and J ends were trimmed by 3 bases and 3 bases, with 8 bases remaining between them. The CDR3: CAWRQGHYGYTF. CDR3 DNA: TGTGCCTGGAGACAGGGACACTATGGCTACACCTTC.

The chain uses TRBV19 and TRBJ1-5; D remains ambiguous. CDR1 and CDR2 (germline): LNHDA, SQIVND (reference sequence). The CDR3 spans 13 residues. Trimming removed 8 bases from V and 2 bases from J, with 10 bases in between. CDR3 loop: CASLGMGNQPQHF. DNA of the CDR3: TGTGCCAGTTTGGGGATGGGCAATCAGCCCCAGCATTTT.

The CDR3 region has the DNA TGTGCCAGCAGCCAAGAACGGGACCCCCTTCGCGGACAGTACTTC. It specifies CASSQERDPLRGQYF. The chain uses TRBV4-2 and TRBJ2-7, with D perhaps matching TRBD1 or TRBD2 (5 bases each). Per germline, CDR1 LGHNA and CDR2 YNFKEQ. V shed 0 bases and J shed 10 bases, with 19 bases lying between them. The CDR3 has 15 amino acids.

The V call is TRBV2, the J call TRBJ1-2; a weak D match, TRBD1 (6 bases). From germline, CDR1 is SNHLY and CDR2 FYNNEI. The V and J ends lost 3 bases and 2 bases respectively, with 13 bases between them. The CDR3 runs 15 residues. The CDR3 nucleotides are TGTGCCAGCAGTGAGGGGGGGGGCTCCAACTATGGCTACACCTTC. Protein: CASSEGGGSNYGYTF.

The CDR3 DNA follows: TGCAGCGTTGAGGGGGCAGGCGCAGCTTTCTTT. Translating it yields CSVEGAGAAFF. The chain joins TRBV29-1 to TRBJ1-1; the D gene is possibly TRBD1 (6 bases). The V gene's germline CDR1 is SQVTM and CDR2 ANQGSEA. The CDR3 runs 11 residues. V was shortened by 3 bases and J by 10 bases, with 12 bases between the two germline ends.

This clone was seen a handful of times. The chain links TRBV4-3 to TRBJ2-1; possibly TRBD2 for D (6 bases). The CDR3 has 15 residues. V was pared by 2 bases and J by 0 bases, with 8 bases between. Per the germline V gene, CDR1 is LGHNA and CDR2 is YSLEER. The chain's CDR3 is CASSQLASSYNEQFF. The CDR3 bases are TGCGCCAGCAGCCAACTAGCGAGCTCCTACAATGAGCAGTTCTTC.

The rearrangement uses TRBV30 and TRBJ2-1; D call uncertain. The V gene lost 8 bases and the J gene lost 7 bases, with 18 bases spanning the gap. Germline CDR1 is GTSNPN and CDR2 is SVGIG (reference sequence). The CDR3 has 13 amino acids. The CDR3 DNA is TGTGCCCGGGCTGGTGCTCTTAGGAATGAGCAGTTCTTC. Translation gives CARAGALRNEQFF.

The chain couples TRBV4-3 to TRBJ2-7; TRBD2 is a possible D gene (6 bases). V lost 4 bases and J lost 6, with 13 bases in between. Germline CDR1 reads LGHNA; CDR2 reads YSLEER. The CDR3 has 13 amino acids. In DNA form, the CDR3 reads TGCGCCAGCAGCCCCCAGGCCGGGGGCGAGCAGTACTTC. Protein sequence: CASSPQAGGEQYF.

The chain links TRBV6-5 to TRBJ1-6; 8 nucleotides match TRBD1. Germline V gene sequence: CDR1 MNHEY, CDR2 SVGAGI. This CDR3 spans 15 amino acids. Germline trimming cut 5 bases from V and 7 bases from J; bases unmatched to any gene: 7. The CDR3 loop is CASSATTGDNSPLHF. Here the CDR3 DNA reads TGTGCCAGCAGTGCAACGACAGGGGACAATTCACCCCTCCACTTT.

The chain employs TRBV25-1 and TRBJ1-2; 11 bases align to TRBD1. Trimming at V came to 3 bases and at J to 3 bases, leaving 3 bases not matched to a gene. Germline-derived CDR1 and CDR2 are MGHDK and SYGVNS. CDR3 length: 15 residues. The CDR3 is CASSEGQGDYYGYTF. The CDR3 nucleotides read TGTGCCAGCAGTGAGGGACAGGGGGATTACTATGGCTACACCTTC.

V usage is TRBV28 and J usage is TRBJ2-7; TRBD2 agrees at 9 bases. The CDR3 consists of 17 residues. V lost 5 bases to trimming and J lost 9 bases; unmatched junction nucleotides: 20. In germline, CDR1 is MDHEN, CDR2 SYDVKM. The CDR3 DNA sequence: TGTGCCAGCAGTCCACACCCGGGGACTAGCCATTTCTCTGTGCAGTACTTC. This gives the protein CASSPHPGTSHFSVQYF.

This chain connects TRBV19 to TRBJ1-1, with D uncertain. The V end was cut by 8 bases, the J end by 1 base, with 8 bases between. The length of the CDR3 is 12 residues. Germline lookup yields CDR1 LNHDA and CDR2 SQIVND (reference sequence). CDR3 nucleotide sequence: TGTGCCAGTGGGAGTTCGAACACTGAAGCTTTCTTT. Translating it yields CASGSSNTEAFF.

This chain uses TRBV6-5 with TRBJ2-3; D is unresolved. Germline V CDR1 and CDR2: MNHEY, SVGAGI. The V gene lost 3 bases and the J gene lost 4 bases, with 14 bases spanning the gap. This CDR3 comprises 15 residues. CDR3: CASSYVGLAADTQYF. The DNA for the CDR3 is TGTGCCAGCAGTTATGTAGGGCTTGCAGCAGATACGCAGTATTTT.

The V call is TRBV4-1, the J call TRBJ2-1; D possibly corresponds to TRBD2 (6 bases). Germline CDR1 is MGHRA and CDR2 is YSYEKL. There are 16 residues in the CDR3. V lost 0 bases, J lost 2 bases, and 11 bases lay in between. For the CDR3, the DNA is TGCGCCAGCAGCCAAGATGCGGGAACTACCTACAATGAGCAGTTCTTC. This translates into CASSQDAGTTYNEQFF.

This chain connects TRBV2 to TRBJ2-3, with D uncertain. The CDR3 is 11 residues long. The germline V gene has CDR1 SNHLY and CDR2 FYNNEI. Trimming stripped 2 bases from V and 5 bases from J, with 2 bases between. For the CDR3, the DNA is TGTGCCAGCAGTGAACAAGATACGCAGTATTTT. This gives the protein CASSEQDTQYF.

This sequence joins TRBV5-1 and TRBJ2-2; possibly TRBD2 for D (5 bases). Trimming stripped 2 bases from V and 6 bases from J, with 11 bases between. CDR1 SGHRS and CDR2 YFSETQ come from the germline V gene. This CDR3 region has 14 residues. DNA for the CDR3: TGCGCCAGCAGCTTATGGGGAGCGGCCGGGGAGCTGTTTTTT. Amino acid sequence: CASSLWGAAGELFF.

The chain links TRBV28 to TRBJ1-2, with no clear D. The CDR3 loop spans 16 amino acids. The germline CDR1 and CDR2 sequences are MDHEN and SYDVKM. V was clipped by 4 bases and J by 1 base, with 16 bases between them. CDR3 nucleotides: TGTGCCAGCAGTTCCGGGGTATTAGGGAATAACTATGGCTACACCTTC. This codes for CASSSGVLGNNYGYTF.